Sequencing of this T cell receptor beta chain was carried out in a study of blood T cells in healthy people across ages. Germline V CDR1 and CDR2: SGHTA, FQGNSA. This CDR3 contains 14 residues. The authors ran a second PCR of 7 to 11 cycles using a sample-barcoded 5' primer and a J-beta primer mix. Each CDR3 protein gets one entry after TCRdb re-called the 5' RACE reads with MiXCR. The table lists about 780,000 distinct CDR3 sequences, about 45% of them singletons, with over 15% in the top ten. Note on this clonotype: An end of the junction does not agree with germline; a read error may underlie this.

The sequence derives from an elderly man in good health. The sequencing input was blood. The V call is TRBV7-2, the J call TRBJ1-2; D perhaps matches TRBD1 (5 bases). The CDR3 spells CASSPEAGRQGYTF. The CDR3 region has the DNA TGTGCCAGCAGCCCAGAGGCAGGGCGCCAGGGCTACACCTTT.